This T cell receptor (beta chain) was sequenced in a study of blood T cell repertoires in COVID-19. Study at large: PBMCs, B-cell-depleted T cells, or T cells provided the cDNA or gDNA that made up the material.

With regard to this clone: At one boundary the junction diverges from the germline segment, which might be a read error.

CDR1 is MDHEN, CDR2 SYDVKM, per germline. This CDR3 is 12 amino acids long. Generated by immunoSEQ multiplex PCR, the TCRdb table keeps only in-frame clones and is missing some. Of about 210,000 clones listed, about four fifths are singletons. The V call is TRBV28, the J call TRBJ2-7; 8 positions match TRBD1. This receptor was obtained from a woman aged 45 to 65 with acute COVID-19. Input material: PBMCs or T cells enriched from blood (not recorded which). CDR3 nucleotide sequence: TGTGCCAGCAGTCCCCAAGGTGGGACAGGACTCTTC. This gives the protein CASSPQGGTGLF.